Listed here are 22 T cell receptor beta chains from one sample, sequenced in a study of immune cell composition in non-small cell lung cancer. Normal lung was sampled as far from the tumour as possible, at least 3 cm. Produced via immunoSEQ multiplex PCR; TCRdb's table is partial and in-frame only. The data contain several hundred clones, around two thirds of them singletons. The sample comprised non-adjacent lung tissue. The receptors shown here come from a human donor with non-small cell lung cancer.

This clone occurred a few times. The chain employs TRBV7-9 and TRBJ2-7; 10 bases match TRBD1. J gave up 6 bases and V 3 bases, and 5 bases lay outside the gene matches. The CDR3 is 14 residues long. Germline assignment: CDR1 SEHNR and CDR2 FQNEAQ (reference sequence). The CDR3 spells CASSFSTGGGEQYF. The CDR3 region has the DNA TGTGCCAGCAGCTTTTCGACAGGGGGCGGCGAGCAGTACTTC.

In its sample, this clone was seen once. This chain links TRBV5-1 with TRBJ1-2; maybe TRBD1 (5 bases). CDR3 size: 14 residues. Germline V gives CDR1 SGHRS, CDR2 YFSETQ. V lost 0 bases and J lost 8, with 14 bases in between. The CDR3 is CASSLEQASAGYTF. The CDR3 DNA reads TGCGCCAGCAGCTTGGAACAGGCTTCTGCGGGCTACACCTTC.

V and J are TRBV6-5 and TRBJ1-1; no reliable D call. The CDR3 loop spans 13 amino acids. Germline V gives CDR1 MNHEY, CDR2 SVGAGI. The germline V and J ends were trimmed by 6 bases and 0 bases, with 8 bases remaining between them. CDR3 amino acids: CASRPQMNTEAFF. The CDR3 DNA reads as TGTGCCAGCAGACCTCAGATGAACACTGAAGCTTTCTTT.

This chain links TRBV5-1 with TRBJ1-1, with 7 bases matching TRBD1. This CDR3 contains 15 residues. J was trimmed by 1 base and V by 4 bases; bases with no gene match: 7. CDR1 SGHRS and CDR2 YFSETQ come from the germline V gene. CDR3 in amino acids: CASSPGTVENTEAFF. CDR3 coding DNA: TGCGCCAGCAGCCCCGGGACAGTTGAGAACACTGAAGCTTTCTTT. The whole variable domain, remainder taken from reference TRBV5-1 and TRBJ1-1, is KAGVTQTPRYLIKTRGQQVTLSCSPISGHRSVSWYQQTPGQGLQFLFEYFSETQRNKGNFPGRFSGRQFSNSRSEMNVSTLELGDSALYLCASSPGTVENTEAFFGQGTRLTVV.

The chain joins TRBV7-2 to TRBJ2-7, with TRBD2 identical over 9 bases. Germline V gene sequence: CDR1 SGHTA, CDR2 FQGNSA. J was trimmed by 0 bases and V by 3 bases; bases with no gene match: 6. This CDR3 region has 16 residues. The CDR3 bases are TGTGCCAGCAGCTTCCCAGCGGGAGGTAACTCCTACGAGCAGTACTTC. Translating it yields CASSFPAGGNSYEQYF.

V is TRBV19 and J is TRBJ2-5, with 7 bases fitting TRBD1. Trimming cost V 3 bases and J 6 bases; bases outside gene matches: 7. The CDR3 is 14 amino acids. The germline V gene has CDR1 LNHDA and CDR2 SQIVND (reference sequence). DNA for the CDR3: TGTGCCAGTAGTATGGGGGACAGCAGGAAGACCCAGTACTTC. Translation: CASSMGDSRKTQYF. Filled out from reference TRBV19 and TRBJ2-5, the complete variable domain reads DGGITQSPKYLFRKEGQNVTLSCEQNLNHDAMYWYRQDPGQGLRLIYYSQIVNDFQKGDIAEGYSVSREKKESFPLTVTSAQKNPTAFYLCASSMGDSRKTQYFGPGTRLLVL.

This clone is labeled hyperexpanded. In nucleotides, the CDR3 is TGTGCCAGTAGTATGGACAGAGCCACCGGGGAGCTGTTTTTT. Encoded protein: CASSMDRATGELFF. The chain is built from TRBV19 and TRBJ2-2; tentative D call: TRBD1 (6 bases). V lost 3 bases and J 4 bases, leaving 9 bases between the germline ends. Germline assignment: CDR1 LNHDA and CDR2 SQIVND (reference sequence). The CDR3 totals 14 residues.

The gene calls are TRBV10-3 and TRBJ2-1; D is possibly TRBD1 (6 bases). Trimming removed 0 bases at V and 2 bases at J, with 11 bases between. The CDR3 is 16 amino acids. The V gene's germline CDR1 is ENHRY and CDR2 SYGVKD. The CDR3 bases are TGTGCCATCAGTGAGTCGGGACAATTTCCCTACAATGAGCAGTTCTTC. It translates to CAISESGQFPYNEQFF.

The chain combines TRBV15 with TRBJ1-2; possibly TRBD1 for D (6 bases). The germline CDR1 and CDR2 sequences are LNHNV and YYDKDF (reference sequence). The CDR3 consists of 13 residues. Trimming left V 0 bases short and J 8 bases short, with 10 bases between. DNA for the CDR3: TGTGCCACCAGCAGAGAAGAGGGGGACGGCTACACCTTC. It yields the protein CATSREEGDGYTF.

The chain combines TRBV5-4 with TRBJ2-7; 7 positions match TRBD2. The germline V gene encodes CDR1 SGHNT and CDR2 YYREEE (reference sequence). This CDR3 contains 14 residues. The J segment lost 4 bases and the V segment lost 2 bases, leaving 6 bases of the junction unmatched. The CDR3 reads CASSFPSGDYEQYF. The CDR3 bases are TGTGCCAGCAGCTTCCCTAGCGGAGATTACGAGCAGTACTTC.

The gene calls are TRBV7-2 and TRBJ2-3; 7 bases line up with TRBD1. With V trimmed by 5 bases and J by 8 bases, 7 bases remained unmatched. The CDR3 is made up of 13 amino acids. Germline CDR1 is SGHTA and CDR2 is FQGNSA. CDR3 sequence: CASSMQGESTQYF. The CDR3, as DNA: TGTGCCAGCAGCATGCAGGGGGAGTCTACGCAGTATTTT.

V and J are TRBV7-3 and TRBJ2-3; the D is unclear. Trimming removed 2 bases from V and 0 bases from J, with 6 bases in between. CDR1 SGHTA and CDR2 FQGTGA come from the germline V gene. The length of the CDR3 is 14 residues. The DNA of the CDR3 is TGTGCCAGCAGCTTATATTTGAGCACAGATACGCAGTATTTT. Its protein is CASSLYLSTDTQYF.

This clone is large in the sample. The CDR3 region is CASSGRGLLEQYF. DNA of the CDR3: TGTGCCAGCAGCGGCAGGGGTTTGTTGGAGCAGTACTTC. The chain employs TRBV5-4 and TRBJ2-7; a weak D match, TRBD1 (6 bases). This CDR3 is built from 13 residues. V was cut by 4 bases and J by 7 bases, with 15 bases left in between. Germline V gene lookup returns CDR1 SGHNT and CDR2 YYREEE (reference sequence).

The chain recombines TRBV27 with TRBJ1-6, with TRBD1 matching 9 bases. CDR1 and CDR2 (germline): MNHEY, SMNVEV (reference sequence). With 6 bases clipped from V and 5 bases from J, the junction kept 5 bases outside the gene matches. CDR3 length: 15 residues. The CDR3 DNA is TGTGCCAGCAGATGGGACAGGGCTAATAATTCACCCCTCCACTTT. Protein product: CASRWDRANNSPLHF.

This chain joins TRBV27 and TRBJ2-2; 8 positions agree with TRBD2. This CDR3 spans 16 amino acids. Germline loops: CDR1 MNHEY, CDR2 SMNVEV (reference sequence). Unmatched junction bases numbered 2, after V lost 2 bases and J lost 0 bases. CDR3 nucleotide sequence: TGTGCCAGCAGTTTAGGGCGGGGGGCGAACACCGGGGAGCTGTTTTTT. Translating gives CASSLGRGANTGELFF.

The chain recombines TRBV10-3 with TRBJ1-1; 12 positions agree with TRBD1. V trimming: 0 bases; J trimming: 3 bases; junction bases outside the gene matches: 5. Germline V gene data show CDR1 as ENHRY and CDR2 as SYGVKD. The CDR3 sequence is 17 residues long. CDR3: CAISESGTGGQYTEAFF. DNA of the CDR3: TGTGCCATCAGTGAGTCGGGGACAGGGGGCCAGTACACTGAAGCTTTCTTT.

The V call is TRBV19, the J call TRBJ1-5; TRBD1 agrees at 9 bases. Germline V gene sequence: CDR1 LNHDA, CDR2 SQIVND (reference sequence). The CDR3 totals 17 residues. V lost 5 bases to trimming and J lost 0 bases; unmatched junction nucleotides: 8. CDR3 region: CASSGRQGENSNQPQHF. CDR3 bases: TGTGCCAGTAGTGGGCGACAGGGGGAAAATAGCAATCAGCCCCAGCATTTT.

The rearrangement joins TRBV9 to TRBJ2-4; tentative D call: TRBD2 (6 bases). Trimming took off 3 bases at V and 5 bases at J, with 9 bases between the two ends. This CDR3 has 13 residues. The V gene's germline CDR1 is SGDLS and CDR2 YYNGEE. The CDR3 region is CASSGAGQNIQYF. The DNA for the CDR3 is TGTGCCAGCAGCGGAGCGGGCCAAAACATTCAGTACTTC.

The J gene is TRBJ1-2, the V gene TRBV16; 9 bases align to TRBD1. The CDR3 contains 18 residues. Germline CDR1 is KGHSY and CDR2 is FQNENV. V dropped 4 bases and J dropped 6; count of bases not matched to a gene: 18. CDR3 nucleotide sequence: TGTGCCAGCAGCCCCCGAACAGGGGGCGGCGGGGGGCAAGATGGCTACACCTTC. Its protein is CASSPRTGGGGGQDGYTF.

J is TRBJ2-5 and V is TRBV27, with D perhaps TRBD1 (6 bases). CDR1 is MNHEY and CDR2 is SMNVEV in the germline V gene (reference sequence). V lost 2 bases and J 6 bases, leaving 22 bases between the germline ends. The CDR3 covers 17 residues. CDR3 in amino acids: CASSLTTPTGEVKTQYF. The CDR3 DNA sequence: TGTGCCAGCAGTTTAACTACACCGACAGGCGAGGTAAAGACCCAGTACTTC.

The chain couples TRBV6-5 to TRBJ2-3; weak D call: TRBD1 (5 bases). Germline CDR1 reads MNHEY; CDR2 reads SVGAGI. V gave up 6 bases and J gave up 1 base, with 14 bases separating them. The CDR3 runs 15 residues. The CDR3 region is CASSPTALGTDTQYF. The CDR3 bases are TGTGCCAGCAGCCCGACAGCCCTGGGCACAGATACGCAGTATTTT.

The V gene is TRBV6-5, the J gene TRBJ1-3, with D tentatively TRBD1 (5 bases). The CDR3 loop spans 14 amino acids. CDR1 MNHEY and CDR2 SVGAGI come from the germline V gene. V lost 6 bases to trimming and J lost 0 bases, with 9 bases between them. CDR3 in DNA: TGTGCCAGCAGCCCAGGGAACTCTGGAAACACCATATATTTT. This encodes CASSPGNSGNTIYF.